Each of the 20 T cell receptor beta chains below was sequenced from the same sample in a study of Graves' ophthalmopathy and Graves' hyperthyroidism. Amplification of the TCR beta CDR3 regions used RNA transcripts (as template). First-round RT-PCR used HTBI primers; second-round multiplex PCR followed. TCRdb re-analysed the multiplex PCR reads in MiXCR, keeping a single row per CDR3 protein. The sample holds approximately 700,000 distinct CDR3 sequences; over 40% are singletons and the top ten take 2.5% to 3.5%. Source material: peripheral blood. The origin of the receptors is an adult man with Graves' ophthalmopathy.

This clonotype came up many times. V and J are TRBV20-1 and TRBJ1-6, with 7 nucleotides matching TRBD1. The CDR3 sequence is 15 residues long. With V trimmed by 2 bases and J by 2 bases, 3 bases remained unmatched. The germline gives CDR1 DFQATT, CDR2 SNEGSKA (reference sequence). DNA of the CDR3: TGCAGTGCTAGAATTCAGGGGGCCTATAATTCACCCCTCCACTTT. It translates to CSARIQGAYNSPLHF.

This chain links TRBV29-1 with TRBJ2-7; 10 positions agree with TRBD1. The DNA end lines up better with TRBJ2-1; the J call may be wrong. The CDR3 length is 14 residues. Germline V gene data show CDR1 as SQVTM and CDR2 as ANQGSEA. The CDR3 DNA sequence: TGCAGCGTTGAGACCGGGACAGGGGTCAATGAGCAGTTCTTC. This codes for CSVETGTGVNEQFF.

A single count supports this clonotype. V is TRBV7-2 and J is TRBJ2-5, with 10 bases aligning to TRBD1. From germline, CDR1 is SGHTA and CDR2 FQGNSA. V was clipped by 7 bases and J by 3 bases; unmatched bases: 8. The CDR3 sequence is 15 residues long. This CDR3 reads CASTQGQGRKETQYF. CDR3 coding DNA: TGTGCCAGCACCCAGGGACAGGGGAGGAAAGAGACCCAGTACTTC.

This clonotype was recorded many times. This rearrangement joins TRBV20-1 to TRBJ2-5, with TRBD1 matching over 8 bases. This CDR3 is 15 amino acids long. In germline, CDR1 is DFQATT, CDR2 SNEGSKA (reference sequence). The ends lost 3 bases at V and 5 bases at J; junction bases unmatched: 11. This chain's CDR3 is CSARDRESLGETQYF. The CDR3 DNA reads TGCAGTGCTAGGGACAGGGAGAGTTTGGGTGAGACCCAGTACTTC.

This clonotype was seen ten or more times. The chain links TRBV20-1 to TRBJ1-4; no clear D gene. The V and J ends lost 3 bases and 7 bases respectively, with 24 bases between them. The length of the CDR3 is 17 residues. CDR1 and CDR2 (germline): DFQATT, SNEGSKA (reference sequence). The DNA for the CDR3 is TGCAGTGCTAGTAGTCCCTCCCGAGATATTGTAGGTGAAAAACTGTTTTTT. Amino acid sequence: CSASSPSRDIVGEKLFF.

This clonotype came up a few times. This chain joins TRBV4-2 and TRBJ2-7, with D uncertain. CDR3 size: 15 residues. Germline values: CDR1 LGHNA, CDR2 YNFKEQ. V was pared by 0 bases and J by 0 bases, with 9 bases between. The CDR3 region is CASSQDSRGSYEQYF. The DNA of the CDR3 is TGTGCCAGCAGCCAAGATAGTAGAGGCTCCTACGAGCAGTACTTC.

The chain couples TRBV6-5 to TRBJ1-6; D is possibly TRBD1 (5 bases). The CDR3 loop spans 13 amino acids. Trimming pared 4 bases from V and 10 bases from J, leaving 11 bases between. Germline CDR1 reads MNHEY; CDR2 reads SVGAGI. The CDR3 reads CASSLRGESPLHF. CDR3 sequence (DNA): TGTGCCAGCAGTTTAAGGGGCGAGTCACCCCTCCACTTT.

This clonotype came up many times. The chain joins TRBV4-3 to TRBJ1-2; D perhaps matches TRBD1 (6 bases). V dropped 5 bases and J dropped 4 bases, with 17 bases sitting between them. Germline lookup yields CDR1 LGHNA and CDR2 YSLEER. This CDR3 contains 15 residues. CDR3: CASSYSGEVGYGYTF. Here the CDR3 DNA reads TGCGCCAGCAGCTACTCAGGGGAGGTTGGCTATGGCTACACCTTC.

This clonotype was counted many times. The chain uses TRBV15 and TRBJ1-4, with 7 bases aligning to TRBD1. Per the germline V gene, CDR1 is LNHNV and CDR2 is YYDKDF (reference sequence). The CDR3 is made up of 17 amino acids. V was pared by 5 bases and J by 5 bases, with 14 bases of the junction left unmatched. This chain's CDR3 is CATSRTTGTELNEKLFF. CDR3 in DNA: TGTGCCACCAGCCGCACCACCGGGACAGAGTTAAATGAAAAACTGTTTTTT.

Of note for this clonotype: This could be a read error, since a much larger clone is one nucleotide away. The chain has TRBV7-9 and TRBJ2-7; no reliable D call. In germline, CDR1 is SEHNR, CDR2 FQNEAQ (reference sequence). This CDR3 spans 13 amino acids. CDR3: CAGSSDPSNEQYF. CDR3 sequence (DNA): TGTGCCGGCAGCTCAGACCCCTCGAACGAGCAGTACTTC.

Details on this clonotype: Just one base apart from a much larger clone, this may be a read error. The chain is built from TRBV20-1 and TRBJ2-5; D is possibly TRBD1 (5 bases). The CDR3 has 13 residues. Germline-derived CDR1 and CDR2 are DFQATT and SNEGSKA (reference sequence). The CDR3 is CSADWGPQETLYF. In nucleotides, the CDR3 is TGCAGTGCTGACTGGGGCCCCCAAGAGACCCTGTACTTC.

V and J are TRBV2 and TRBJ1-1; D remains ambiguous. This CDR3 comprises 12 residues. CDR1 and CDR2 (germline): SNHLY, FYNNEI. Deletions cut 4 bases from V and 7 bases from J, with 10 bases between. The CDR3 is CASSATGIEAFF. The CDR3 DNA is TGTGCCAGCAGTGCGACCGGGATTGAAGCTTTCTTT.

This clonotype was seen only a few times. The chain uses TRBV20-1 and TRBJ1-5; no firm D call. From germline, CDR1 is DFQATT and CDR2 SNEGSKA (reference sequence). The CDR3 length is 14 residues. The V gene lost 0 bases and the J gene lost 4 bases, with 10 bases spanning the gap. The DNA for the CDR3 is TGCAGTGCTAGAGATCTAATGGGGAATCAGCCCCAGCATTTT. Amino acid sequence: CSARDLMGNQPQHF.

There are many counts of this clonotype. The V call is TRBV4-3, the J call TRBJ1-3; D is ambiguous. Trimming shortened V by 5 bases and J by 4 bases, and 9 bases separated the two germline ends. CDR3 length equals 13 residues. Germline V gives CDR1 LGHNA, CDR2 YSLEER. CDR3 sequence reads: CASSTEVGNTIYF. In DNA, the CDR3 is TGCGCCAGCAGCACCGAGGTGGGAAACACCATATATTTT.

This clonotype was observed many times. V usage is TRBV20-1 and J usage is TRBJ1-1; D remains unclear. V gave up 4 bases and J gave up 1 base, with 4 bases separating them. Per the germline V gene, CDR1 is DFQATT and CDR2 is SNEGSKA (reference sequence). The CDR3 length is 11 residues. The CDR3 reads CSAIENTEAFF. The DNA for the CDR3 is TGCAGTGCTATCGAGAACACTGAAGCTTTCTTT.

The rearrangement links TRBV7-8 to TRBJ2-5; TRBD2 matches at 10 bases. The CDR3 length is 12 residues. Germline assignment: CDR1 SGHVS and CDR2 FQNEAQ. The V gene end was trimmed by 1 base and the J gene end by 13 bases; junction bases not matched to a gene: 3. This CDR3 is CASSLGAGGGYF. In DNA, the CDR3 is TGTGCCAGCAGCTTAGGAGCGGGGGGGGGGTACTTC. Variable domain in full (rest from reference TRBV7-8 and TRBJ2-5): GAGVSQSPRYKVAKRGQDVALRCDPISGHVSLFWYQQALGQGPEFLTYFQNEAQLDKSGLPSDRFFAERPEGSVSTLKIQRTQQEDSAVYLCASSLGAGGGYFGPGTRLLVL.

A note on this clonotype: The germline gene is not matched at one end of the junction; a read error may be the cause. The V and J genes are TRBV2 and TRBJ2-7, with TRBD2 matching over 9 bases. The length of the CDR3 is 16 residues. CDR1 and CDR2 (germline): SNHLY, FYNNEI. The DNA for the CDR3 is TGCGCCAGCAGCCAAGGAATACTAGCGGGCTCCTACGAGCAGTACTTC. It yields the protein CASSQGILAGSYEQYF.

This clonotype was found many times. This chain connects TRBV20-1 to TRBJ1-2; D remains unclear. The V gene lost 1 base and the J gene lost 4 bases, with 10 bases spanning the gap. Germline V CDR1 and CDR2: DFQATT, SNEGSKA (reference sequence). The CDR3 loop spans 13 amino acids. Here the CDR3 reads CSARAGSVYGYTF. The DNA of the CDR3 is TGCAGTGCTAGAGCTGGCAGCGTCTATGGCTACACCTTC.

This clonotype turned up a few times. At one of its ends the junction is not consistent with the germline gene, which may arise from a read error. The V call is TRBV20-1, the J call TRBJ2-5; 7 bases align to TRBD1. CDR3 length: 14 amino acids. Germline V CDR1 and CDR2: DFQATT, SNEGSKA (reference sequence). CDR3 region: CSSDRATDQGTQYF. DNA for the CDR3: TGCAGTTCAGACAGGGCCACTGACCAAGGGACCCAGTACTTC.

This clonotype was detected only a few times. V gene TRBV24-1 combines with J gene TRBJ2-2, with a possible D match to TRBD1 (6 bases). CDR1 KGHDR and CDR2 SFDVKD come from the germline V gene. Deletions cut 3 bases from V and 6 bases from J, with 10 bases between. The CDR3 loop spans 14 amino acids. CDR3 residues: CATSDHRVSGELFF. The CDR3 coding sequence is TGTGCCACCAGTGATCACAGGGTCTCCGGGGAGCTGTTTTTT.